The 29 T cell receptor beta chains below all came from one sample that was sequenced in a study of blood T cell repertoires in COVID-19. Data came from immunoSEQ multiplex PCR; TCRdb stores just in-frame clones and leaves some out. Among about 15,000 clones listed, roughly nine tenths were seen once. Sequenced sample: peripheral blood. The origin of the receptors is a woman older than 75 with COVID-19, enrolled during active disease.

This clone was seen only once. This sample also contains other DNA sequences that code for the same CDR3. The J gene is TRBJ1-3, the V gene TRBV4-1; D unresolved. This CDR3 has 17 amino acids. Germline V gives CDR1 MGHRA, CDR2 YSYEKL. V was trimmed by 0 bases and J by 0 bases, leaving 12 bases between them. CDR3 DNA sequence: TGCGCCAGCAGCCAAGATACTGGGCCCTACTCTGGAAACACCATATATTTT. It specifies CASSQDTGPYSGNTIYF.

The count of this clone is one. The V call is TRBV5-5, the J call TRBJ1-6; D unclear. Deletions cut 5 bases from V and 5 bases from J, with 17 bases between. Germline CDR1 SGHKS, CDR2 YYEKEE (reference sequence). This CDR3 comprises 16 residues. CDR3 sequence reads: CASSFIGGSNNSPLHF. CDR3 DNA sequence: TGTGCCAGCAGTTTTATAGGCGGATCTAATAATTCACCCCTCCACTTT.

The chain is built from TRBV7-9 and TRBJ2-1; 8 bases are shared with TRBD1. Germline V gene lookup returns CDR1 SEHNR and CDR2 FQNEAQ (reference sequence). The CDR3 runs 16 residues. V gave up 5 bases and J gave up 1 base; unmatched junction bases: 7. The CDR3 protein is CASSLQGAPSYNEQFF. As DNA, the CDR3 is TGTGCCAGCAGCCTTCAGGGGGCTCCATCCTACAATGAGCAGTTCTTC.

The chain recombines TRBV12-5 with TRBJ2-3, with D possibly being TRBD2 (6 bases). The CDR3 loop spans 14 amino acids. Trimming removed 3 bases from V and 3 bases from J, with 10 bases in between. Germline-derived CDR1 and CDR2 are LGHNT and FRNRAP. CDR3 DNA sequence: TGTGCTAGTGGTTTCAATGGAGGGACAGATACGCAGTATTTT. Translation gives CASGFNGGTDTQYF. Variable domain in full (rest from reference TRBV12-5 and TRBJ2-3): DARVTQTPRHKVTEMGQEVTMRCQPILGHNTVFWYRQTMMQGLELLAYFRNRAPLDDSGMPKDRFSAEMPDATLATLKIQPSEPRDSAVYFCASGFNGGTDTQYFGPGTRLTVL.

This chain uses TRBV7-2 with TRBJ2-7, with D tentatively TRBD1 (6 bases). Germline V gives CDR1 SGHTA, CDR2 FQGNSA. CDR3 length equals 11 residues. The V gene lost 8 bases and the J gene lost 3 bases, with 8 bases spanning the gap. The CDR3 region has the DNA TGTGCCAGCCGACAGGACTACGAGCAGTACTTC. It encodes CASRQDYEQYF.

Concerning this clone: The germline gene is not matched at one end of the junction; a read error may be the cause. The V gene is TRBV7-8, the J gene TRBJ2-2; D is uncertain. CDR1 and CDR2 (germline): SGHVS, FQNEAQ. The CDR3 is 13 residues long. CDR3 sequence: CASSWQNAGELFF. Here the CDR3 DNA reads TGTGCCAGCAGCTGGCAGAACGCCGGGGAGCTGTTTTTT.

The CDR3 reads CASSLQGVSNEQFF. The CDR3 DNA sequence: TGCGCCAGCAGCCTACAGGGGGTGAGCAATGAGCAGTTCTTC. The J gene is TRBJ2-1, the V gene TRBV5-1; TRBD1 matches at 8 bases. Germline V lookup: CDR1 SGHRS, CDR2 YFSETQ. The CDR3 has 14 residues. J was trimmed by 6 bases and V by 4 bases; bases with no gene match: 6.

This chain uses TRBV18 with TRBJ1-2; no definite D call. V dropped 3 bases and J dropped 3 bases, with 11 bases sitting between them. The germline CDR1 and CDR2 sequences are KGHSH and LQKENI. This CDR3 region has 14 residues. This chain's CDR3 is CASSPSGGDYGYTF. The CDR3 DNA reads as TGTGCCAGCTCACCGTCGGGAGGAGACTATGGCTACACCTTC.

V gene TRBV6-4 combines with J gene TRBJ1-2; no firm D call. Trimming pared 10 bases from V and 7 bases from J, leaving 13 bases between. The CDR3 is made up of 11 amino acids. CDR1 MRHNA and CDR2 SNTAGT come from the germline V gene. CDR3 nucleotides: TGTGCCACCTCGGAGGGATTTGGCTACACCTTC. It specifies CATSEGFGYTF.

The chain combines TRBV9 with TRBJ1-6, with D unresolved. CDR1 and CDR2 (germline): SGDLS, YYNGEE. The CDR3 runs 14 residues. Trimming stripped 0 bases from V and 15 bases from J, with 16 bases between. This chain's CDR3 is CASSVATAQHDLHF. CDR3 nucleotide sequence: TGTGCCAGCAGCGTAGCTACAGCCCAACACGACCTCCACTTT. Variable domain in full (rest from reference TRBV9 and TRBJ1-6): DSGVTQTPKHLITATGQRVTLRCSPRSGDLSVYWYQQSLDQGLQFLIQYYNGEERAKGNILERFSAQQFPDLHSELNLSSLELGDSALYFCASSVATAQHDLHFGNGTRLTVT.

This clone was picked up a small number of times. The V gene is TRBV19, the J gene TRBJ2-1; D perhaps matches TRBD1 (6 bases). CDR3 length equals 14 residues. Germline CDR1 is LNHDA and CDR2 is SQIVND (reference sequence). V was pared by 10 bases and J by 0 bases, with 13 bases between. The DNA of the CDR3 is TGTGCCACCTCAGACAGGAGCTCCTACAATGAGCAGTTCTTC. This codes for CATSDRSSYNEQFF. Together with reference TRBV19 and TRBJ2-1, the CDR3 gives the full variable domain: DGGITQSPKYLFRKEGQNVTLSCEQNLNHDAMYWYRQDPGQGLRLIYYSQIVNDFQKGDIAEGYSVSREKKESFPLTVTSAQKNPTAFYLCATSDRSSYNEQFFGPGTRLTVL.

This clone was picked up one time. This sequence joins TRBV7-2 and TRBJ2-1; possibly TRBD2 for D (5 bases). CDR3 length: 15 amino acids. From germline, CDR1 is SGHTA and CDR2 FQGNSA. Trimming removed 7 bases at V and 12 bases at J, with 25 bases between. The CDR3: CASISDGRGALRQFF. The CDR3 DNA reads as TGTGCCAGCATCTCCGATGGCCGGGGAGCCTTAAGGCAGTTCTTC.

The chain links TRBV14 to TRBJ2-5, with TRBD2 matching 10 bases. The V gene's germline CDR1 is SGHDN and CDR2 FVKESK. The CDR3 sequence is 16 residues long. Trimming cost V 4 bases and J 4 bases; bases outside gene matches: 9. The CDR3 here is CASSPGPASGRETQYF. CDR3 sequence (DNA): TGTGCCAGCAGCCCGGGGCCCGCTAGCGGGAGAGAGACCCAGTACTTC.

The V gene is TRBV10-3, the J gene TRBJ2-2; tentative D call: TRBD2 (6 bases). Trimming took off 8 bases at V and 6 bases at J, with 22 bases between the two ends. CDR3 length equals 16 residues. Per germline, CDR1 ENHRY and CDR2 SYGVKD. CDR3 DNA: TGTGCCATCGGGACCCCTACACCCACGGGGGCCGGGGAGCTGTTTTTT. Translation: CAIGTPTPTGAGELFF.

The chain uses TRBV28 and TRBJ2-7, with 8 bases fitting TRBD2. CDR3 length equals 14 residues. The trim removed 6 bases at V and 4 bases at J, leaving 8 bases unmatched. Germline values: CDR1 MDHEN, CDR2 SYDVKM. The chain's CDR3 is CASREAGVRYEQYF. The CDR3 DNA reads TGTGCCAGCAGAGAAGCGGGAGTACGATACGAGCAGTACTTC.

This chain uses TRBV2 with TRBJ2-3; D not certain. V was trimmed by 4 bases and J by 2 bases, leaving 7 bases between them. The CDR3 runs to 13 residues. The germline V gene encodes CDR1 SNHLY and CDR2 FYNNEI. CDR3 nucleotide sequence: TGTGCCAGCAGTGCCTTTTACACAGATACGCAGTATTTT. It translates to CASSAFYTDTQYF.

The CDR3 spells CASSQVGGANTGELFF. CDR3 nucleotide sequence: TGCGCCAGCAGCCAAGTAGGGGGGGCGAACACCGGGGAGCTGTTTTTT. This rearrangement joins TRBV4-3 to TRBJ2-2, with D maybe TRBD2 (7 bases). V was cut by 1 base and J by 0 bases, with 9 bases left in between. Germline V lookup: CDR1 LGHNA, CDR2 YSLEER. The CDR3 spans 16 residues.

The chain carries TRBV7-3 and TRBJ2-1; 10 nucleotides agree with TRBD2. With V trimmed by 1 base and J by 9 bases, 3 bases remained unmatched. This CDR3 contains 14 residues. From germline, CDR1 is SGHTA and CDR2 FQGTGA. The CDR3 loop reads CASSLRASGSEQFF. The CDR3 DNA sequence: TGTGCCAGCAGCTTAAGGGCTAGCGGGAGTGAGCAGTTCTTC. The whole variable domain, remainder taken from reference TRBV7-3 and TRBJ2-1, is GAGVSQTPSNKVTEKGKYVELRCDPISGHTALYWYRQSLGQGPEFLIYFQGTGAADDSGLPNDRFFAVRPEGSVSTLKIQRTERGDSAVYLCASSLRASGSEQFFGPGTRLTVL.

This chain connects TRBV5-4 to TRBJ1-2; D unclear. Trimming removed 0 bases from V and 1 base from J, with 10 bases in between. Germline-derived CDR1 and CDR2 are SGHNT and YYREEE (reference sequence). The CDR3 contains 15 residues. The CDR3 loop is CASSLGGGNNYGYTF. CDR3 DNA sequence: TGTGCCAGCAGCTTGGGTGGAGGGAATAACTATGGCTACACCTTC. The full variable domain, completed using reference TRBV5-4 and TRBJ1-2, is ETGVTQSPTHLIKTRGQQVTLRCSSQSGHNTVSWYQQALGQGPQFIFQYYREEENGRGNFPPRFSGLQFPNYSSELNVNALELDDSALYLCASSLGGGNNYGYTFGSGTRLTVV.

V gene TRBV6-5 combines with J gene TRBJ2-1; 7 bases map to TRBD2. Germline values: CDR1 MNHEY, CDR2 SVGAGI. This CDR3 comprises 11 residues. The V gene end was trimmed by 10 bases and the J gene end by 10 bases; junction bases not matched to a gene: 7. The CDR3 protein is CATREGWEQFF. In DNA form, the CDR3 reads TGTGCCACCAGGGAGGGCTGGGAGCAGTTCTTC.

J is TRBJ2-3 and V is TRBV24-1, with TRBD1 matching over 9 bases. The V gene end was trimmed by 3 bases and the J gene end by 6 bases; junction bases not matched to a gene: 6. The CDR3 consists of 15 residues. From germline, CDR1 is KGHDR and CDR2 SFDVKD. CDR3 region: CATSDPGQGRDTQYF. The CDR3 DNA is TGTGCCACCAGTGATCCCGGACAGGGGAGGGATACGCAGTATTTT.

This sequence joins TRBV6-9 and TRBJ2-7; 9 nucleotides agree with TRBD1. The germline CDR1 and CDR2 sequences are MNHGY and SVAAGI. The length of the CDR3 is 16 residues. With 7 bases clipped from V and 1 base from J, the junction kept 11 bases outside the gene matches. Here the CDR3 DNA reads TGTGCCAGCACCCGGACAGGGGTCGATTCGTCCTACGAGCAGTACTTC. It codes for CASTRTGVDSSYEQYF.

CDR3 nucleotides: TGTGCCAGCAGTTCTCGGGAAAATACGCAGTATTTT. Encoded protein: CASSSRENTQYF. The gene calls are TRBV6-2 or TRBV6-3 and TRBJ2-3; D is perhaps TRBD2 (5 bases). Germline V lookup: CDR1 MNHEY, CDR2 SVGEGT. V was cut by 4 bases and J by 7 bases, with 9 bases left in between. This CDR3 has 12 amino acids.

J is TRBJ2-1 and V is TRBV9, with TRBD2 identical over 8 bases. The length of the CDR3 is 17 residues. Germline V gene data show CDR1 as SGDLS and CDR2 as YYNGEE. Trimming removed 3 bases from V and 3 bases from J; junction bases left unmatched: 11. This CDR3 is CASSAGQAGAFYNEQFF. CDR3 in DNA: TGTGCCAGCAGCGCCGGGCAAGCGGGGGCATTCTACAATGAGCAGTTCTTC. Full variable domain (remainder filled in from reference TRBV9 and TRBJ2-1): DSGVTQTPKHLITATGQRVTLRCSPRSGDLSVYWYQQSLDQGLQFLIQYYNGEERAKGNILERFSAQQFPDLHSELNLSSLELGDSALYFCASSAGQAGAFYNEQFFGPGTRLTVL.

V usage is TRBV5-5 and J usage is TRBJ1-1; TRBD1 aligns across 9 bases. This CDR3 has 15 amino acids. In germline, CDR1 is SGHKS, CDR2 YYEKEE (reference sequence). Germline trimming cut 2 bases from V and 4 bases from J; bases unmatched to any gene: 6. CDR3 amino acids: CASSFAGTGSTEAFF. The DNA for the CDR3 is TGTGCCAGCAGCTTTGCCGGGACAGGGAGCACTGAAGCTTTCTTT.

CDR3 bases: TGTGCCAGCAGCCCCGGACTAGCGGGCCTTGCAGAGACCCAGTACTTC. It yields the protein CASSPGLAGLAETQYF. The chain combines TRBV14 with TRBJ2-5, with 11 nucleotides matching TRBD2. Germline V gene lookup returns CDR1 SGHDN and CDR2 FVKESK. The V and J ends lost 4 bases and 4 bases, in that order; junction bases with no gene match: 8. CDR3 length: 16 amino acids.

This clone was seen once. The V and J genes are TRBV12-3 or TRBV12-4 and TRBJ1-2, with 7 bases identical to TRBD1. There are 13 residues in the CDR3. The junction had 6 bases not matched to a gene; V was cut back by 3 bases and J by 8 bases. CDR3 residues: CASSFLTGFGYTF. The CDR3 DNA follows: TGTGCCAGCAGTTTCCTGACAGGGTTCGGCTACACCTTC.

The V call is TRBV5-4, the J call TRBJ2-3, with D possibly matching TRBD1 (6 bases). CDR1 is SGHNT and CDR2 is YYREEE in the germline V gene (reference sequence). The CDR3 has 15 amino acids. Trimming cost V 4 bases and J 2 bases, with 14 bases left between them. In DNA form, the CDR3 reads TGTGCCAGCAGCCCCGGGACAACTCACACAGATACGCAGTATTTT. Its translation is CASSPGTTHTDTQYF.

This chain joins TRBV28 and TRBJ2-6; D possibly corresponds to TRBD2 (5 bases). The V end was cut by 3 bases, the J end by 0 bases, with 6 bases between. Germline V gene sequence: CDR1 MDHEN, CDR2 SYDVKM. The CDR3 has 15 amino acids. The CDR3 DNA reads as TGTGCCAGCAGTTTCGGGATCTCTGGGGCCAACGTCCTGACTTTC. The encoded protein is CASSFGISGANVLTF. The entire variable domain, with the rest obtained from reference TRBV28 and TRBJ2-6, is as follows: DVKVTQSSRYLVKRTGEKVFLECVQDMDHENMFWYRQDPGLGLRLIYFSYDVKMKEKGDIPEGYSVSREKKERFSLILESASTNQTSMYLCASSFGISGANVLTFGAGSRLTVL.